The entry that follows covers one T cell receptor beta chain sequence. Its target is unknown. Regions amplified from RNA transcripts were the TCR beta CDR3 regions. The HTBI primer set served for first-round RT-PCR of the TCR CDR3. Each CDR3 protein is one row after TCRdb ran MiXCR on the multiplex PCR reads. The table has a few hundred thousand distinct CDR3 sequences, 15% to 20% seen once. Deletions cut 5 bases from V and 4 bases from J, with 11 bases between. The V gene's germline CDR1 is SGHTA and CDR2 FQGTGA. The CDR3 loop spans 13 amino acids. The data belong to a study of T cells in Graves' hyperthyroidism and ophthalmopathy. For the study at large: Peripheral blood specimens were obtained at initial diagnosis, prior to any treatment. Findings and limits, study-wide: Most expanded thyroid clonotypes above 0.001 recurred in blood.

This chain connects TRBV7-3 to TRBJ2-5, with D possibly matching TRBD1 (5 bases). The sample comprised blood. This sequence originates from a woman aged 40 to 49 with Graves' ophthalmopathy. The CDR3 spells CASSPGHLETQYF. The CDR3 DNA reads TGTGCCAGCAGCCCCGGACATTTAGAGACCCAGTACTTC.